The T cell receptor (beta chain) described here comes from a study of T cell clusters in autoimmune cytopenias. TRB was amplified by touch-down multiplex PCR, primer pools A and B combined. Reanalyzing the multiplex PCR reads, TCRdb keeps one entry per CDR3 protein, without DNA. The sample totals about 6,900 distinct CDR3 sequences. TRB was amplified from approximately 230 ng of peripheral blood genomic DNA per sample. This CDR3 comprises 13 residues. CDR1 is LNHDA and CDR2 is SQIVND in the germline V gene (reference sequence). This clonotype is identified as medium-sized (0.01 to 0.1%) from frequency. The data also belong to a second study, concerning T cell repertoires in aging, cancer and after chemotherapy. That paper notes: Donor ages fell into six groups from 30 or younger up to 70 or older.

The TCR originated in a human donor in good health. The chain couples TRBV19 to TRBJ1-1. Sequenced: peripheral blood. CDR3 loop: CASSLGLNTEAFF. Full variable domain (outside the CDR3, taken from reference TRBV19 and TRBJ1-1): DGGITQSPKYLFRKEGQNVTLSCEQNLNHDAMYWYRQDPGQGLRLIYYSQIVNDFQKGDIAEGYSVSREKKESFPLTVTSAQKNPTAFYLCASSLGLNTEAFFGQGTRLTVV.